Reported below is one T cell receptor beta chain. Its target is unknown. PCR primers comprised 60 Vbeta and 13 Jbeta primers. TCRdb's copy holds only in-frame clones and misses some; the assay was immunoSEQ multiplex PCR. Its listing shows 55,000 to 85,000 clones. The ends were cut back, 2 bases at V and 8 bases at J, with 15 bases in the middle. The CDR3 spans 14 residues. The V gene's germline CDR1 is MDHEN and CDR2 SYDVKM. The data stem from a study of cytomegalovirus exposure and HLA in healthy donors. Study-level results: In a later analysis, common viral pathogens appeared linked to several of the most significant clusters. In a later analysis, V- and J-gene trimming of beta chains associated with a DCLRE1C missense variant, replicated independently.

This receptor was identified in a woman aged 30 to 39 in good health and CMV-seronegative. This rearrangement joins TRBV28 to TRBJ1-1, with D perhaps TRBD1 (6 bases). The sample comprised PBMCs. The CDR3 sequence is CASSLPGHGKEAFF. CDR3 nucleotide sequence: TGTGCCAGCAGTTTACCGGGACACGGCAAGGAAGCTTTCTTT.